The clone carrying this T cell receptor beta chain was seen a few times. Antigen: not known. This record belongs to a study of a mutant IDH1 vaccine in newly diagnosed glioma. Study background: Vaccines were begun 4-6 weeks after radiotherapy alone, or with temozolomide cycles. Earlier care involved radiotherapy, temozolomide, or both, and the majority received both. The treated population exhibited a male proportion of roughly 60%, a female proportion of about 40%, and a mean age of about 39 years. Study observations and caveats: Induction of immune responses by the vaccine occurred in about 95% of patients.

Using immunoSEQ multiplex PCR, the repertoire was profiled, and TCRdb retains in-frame clones only, with some absent. The sample shows about 54,000 clones, 86% of them seen only once. As for time point: week 35, safety follow-up. Doses comprised 300 ug of mutant IDH1 20-mer peptide each, plus topical imiquimod. Trimming removed 5 bases at V and 5 bases at J, with 16 bases between. CDR1 and CDR2 (germline): SNHLY, FYNNEI. This CDR3 comprises 15 residues. Here the sequenced sample was PBMCs, taken from a glioma patient whose treatment included an IDH1 peptide vaccine. This TCR was recovered from a man aged 35-49 years with glioma. The J gene is TRBJ2-1, the V gene TRBV2, with a tentative D call TRBD1 (6 bases). The CDR3 here is CASSPDRRQNNEQFF. The DNA of the CDR3 is TGTGCCAGCAGTCCTGACAGGAGGCAGAACAATGAGCAGTTCTTC.